This note documents a single T cell receptor beta chain sequence. Its target is unknown. Since no conserved phenylalanine or tryptophan closes the CDR3, a read error is the likely cause. The limits of the CDR3 on the DNA are not certain, so only TCRdb's listed CDR3 is given. This specimen belongs to a study of cytomegalovirus exposure and HLA in healthy donors. The CDR3 comprises 9 residues, both ends counted. CDR1 is MNHEY and CDR2 is SMNVEV in the germline V gene (reference sequence). Broader study findings: Rare TCR sequences dominated, though some public TCRs recurred in many donors. Sequencing likely caused a cluster of highly shared sequence variants. Cytomegalovirus-associated status was assigned to more than 150 TCR beta chains. The productive fraction for most TCR beta V segments was about 87% or about 30% in an earlier analysis.

The study ran its PCR with 60 Vbeta and 13 Jbeta primers. Sequencing was performed with immunoSEQ multiplex PCR; in TCRdb, only in-frame clones are kept and a portion is missing. Of about 97,000 clones listed, approximately 85% are singletons. The rearrangement joins TRBV27 to TRBJ1-2. The clonotype originates from a man aged 25-45 years in good health and CMV-seronegative. The sample comprised PBMCs. CDR3 loop: CASSSPTKL.